This note documents a single T cell receptor (beta chain) sequence. The antigen remains undetermined. Trimming cost V 2 bases and J 7 bases, with 6 bases left between them. This CDR3 region has 12 residues. CDR1 is SEHNR and CDR2 is FQNEAQ in the germline V gene (reference sequence). All of the isolated RNA was reverse transcribed, so expressed TCRB transcripts were sequenced. The data were produced by immunoSEQ multiplex PCR, yet TCRdb's version contains in-frame clones alone and is incomplete. This table has around 500,000 clones, over 9.5% appearing once. Sorted cells reached over 95% purity in every population. The sample comes from a study of beta chain features in type 1 diabetes. Whole-study context: No age, gender or cell yield differences were seen between patients and healthy donors.

Study observations and caveats: Shorter templates might be favored by PCR, equally in patients and controls.

This clonotype was obtained from a woman aged 18-29 years in good health. The V and J genes are TRBV7-9 and TRBJ1-5, with D unclear. Sequenced material: naive CD4+ T cells from blood. The CDR3 bases are TGTGCCAGCAGCTTAATAGGCCAGCCCCAGCATTTT. Translated: CASSLIGQPQHF.